The present entry profiles one T cell receptor beta chain with its context. The specificity of this receptor is unknown. No qualities accompany the bases; no much larger clone lies one base away. The V and J ends are trimmed by 3 bases and 1 base, leaving 9 bases between them. From the germline V gene (reference sequence), CDR1 is GTSNPN and CDR2 is SVGIG. The CDR3 covers 13 residues, taking in both the cysteine and the phenylalanine. The kept DNA is CDR3 alone, 39 bases in frame from the first base. Libraries came from the immunoSEQ multiplex PCR assay. This immuneACCESS table, as held by TCRdb, lists in-frame sequences with V and J called but not all clones. Of the missing ones, under half trace to an unresolved V gene in checked studies; the others have no known cause. This sample holds approximately 79,000 clones; 89% were observed only once. The ten most abundant clones make up roughly 7% of the sample.

The sample comes from a study of control samples from healthy donors and cancer patients (dated by TCRdb to about 2020). The receptor comes from a middle-aged man in good health. The sample comprised blood. The receptor chain draws on TRBV30 and TRBJ1-1; a weak D assignment points to TRBD1 (6 bases agree). Here the CDR3 is given as CAWRGTWNTEAFF. DNA sequence: TGTGCCTGGAGGGGGACATGGAACACTGAAGCTTTCTTT.